One and the same sample provided the 21 T cell receptor beta chains below, sequenced in a study of T cell repertoires in aging, cancer and after chemotherapy. A mixed TRB-A/B primer pool amplified rearranged TRB by multiplex touch-down PCR. MiXCR, applied by TCRdb to the multiplex PCR reads, yields one record per CDR3 protein. The table has some 8,000 distinct CDR3 sequences, around 40% seen once. Peripheral blood genomic DNA, not sorted cells or RNA, was the template. Sequencing was carried out using blood. These receptors all come from a human donor in good health.

This chain links TRBV6-5 with TRBJ2-7; the D is unclear. Trimming removed 8 bases at V and 6 bases at J, with 8 bases between. CDR3 length: 10 amino acids. Germline loops: CDR1 MNHEY, CDR2 SVGAGI. CDR3 coding DNA: TGTGCCAGCCTTCTTTCCGAGCAGTACTTC. This gives the protein CASLLSEQYF.

The rearrangement joins TRBV6-1 to TRBJ1-5, with TRBD1 matching 7 bases. J gave up 0 bases and V 6 bases, and 5 bases lay outside the gene matches. CDR3 size: 15 residues. The germline V gene encodes CDR1 MNHNS and CDR2 SASEGT. CDR3 DNA sequence: TGTGCCAGCAGCGCCGGGACAGTTAGCAATCAGCCCCAGCATTTT. This translates into CASSAGTVSNQPQHF.

This rearrangement joins TRBV6-2 or TRBV6-3 to TRBJ2-5; 8 nucleotides line up with TRBD2. V lost 7 bases to trimming and J lost 5 bases; unmatched junction nucleotides: 9. Looked up from germline, CDR1 is MNHEY and CDR2 is SVGEGT. This CDR3 region has 14 residues. CDR3 region: CASTLRRGGETQYF. CDR3 in DNA: TGTGCCAGCACCTTAAGACGGGGGGGTGAGACCCAGTACTTC.

Points on this clonotype: A much more abundant neighbour one base away suggests this may be a read error. J is TRBJ2-7 and V is TRBV11-1; D not certain. This CDR3 contains 11 residues. CDR1 is SGHAT, CDR2 FQDESV, per germline (reference sequence). The CDR3 reads CASSLYAEHYF. DNA of the CDR3: TGTGCCAGCAGCCTTTACGCCGAGCATTACTTC. The whole variable domain, filled in from reference TRBV11-1 and TRBJ2-7, reads EAEVAQSPRYKITEKSQAVAFWCDPISGHATLYWYRQILGQGPELLVQFQDESVVDDSQLPKDRFSAERLKGVDSTLKIQPAELGDSAMYLCASSLYAEHYFGPGTRLTVT.

J is TRBJ1-1 and V is TRBV12-3 or TRBV12-4; 7 nucleotides match TRBD1. This CDR3 has 13 amino acids. V lost 7 bases and J lost 5; bases outside the gene matches: 7. CDR3 DNA sequence: TGTGCCAGCAACCACAGGGGTGGGACTGAAGCTTTCTTT. Translation gives CASNHRGGTEAFF.

CDR3 DNA sequence: TGTGCCATCAGTGACACCATTGGGGGGGACGCCTACGAGCAGTACTTC. It yields the protein CAISDTIGGDAYEQYF. The chain uses TRBV10-3 and TRBJ2-7; TRBD2 matches at 7 bases. Germline assignment: CDR1 ENHRY and CDR2 SYGVKD. This CDR3 region has 16 residues. After removal of 3 bases from V and 2 bases from J, the junction contained 10 bases not matched to a gene.

This clonotype qualifies as medium-sized (0.01 to 0.1%). The chain combines TRBV30 with TRBJ2-3, with no clear D. Trimming took off 2 bases at V and 8 bases at J, with 14 bases between the two ends. This CDR3 spans 13 amino acids. Germline V lookup: CDR1 GTSNPN, CDR2 SVGIG (reference sequence). The CDR3 sequence is CAWSIVLGSTQYF. For the CDR3, the DNA is TGTGCCTGGAGTATTGTTCTGGGGTCTACGCAGTATTTT.

V and J are TRBV12-5 and TRBJ2-7; TRBD1 or TRBD2 may be the D gene (5 bases each). The CDR3 sequence is 16 residues long. Trimming pared 5 bases from V and 2 bases from J, leaving 19 bases between. CDR1 is LGHNT and CDR2 is FRNRAP in the germline V gene. The CDR3 DNA is TGTGCTAGTGGTCTCTGGTTCGGGACGTCAGCCTACGAGCAGTACTTC. Protein sequence: CASGLWFGTSAYEQYF.

This clonotype has only a few counts. The J gene is TRBJ2-5, the V gene TRBV27, with no clear D. Germline V lookup: CDR1 MNHEY, CDR2 SMNVEV (reference sequence). The CDR3 sequence is 13 residues long. With 4 bases removed from V and 2 bases from J, the gap between germline ends came to 8 bases. The CDR3 here is CASSYHSQETQYF. In DNA, the CDR3 is TGTGCCAGCAGTTACCACTCTCAAGAGACCCAGTACTTC.

This clonotype is deemed medium-sized. This sequence joins TRBV19 and TRBJ2-7, with D perhaps given as TRBD1 or TRBD2 (6 bases each). Looked up from germline, CDR1 is LNHDA and CDR2 is SQIVND (reference sequence). This CDR3 is built from 16 residues. Trimming took 4 bases from V and 0 from J, leaving 16 bases between them. Here the CDR3 DNA reads TGTGCCAGTAGTAGCCAAGGGGGGTCCCTCTCCTACGAGCAGTACTTC. This encodes CASSSQGGSLSYEQYF.

The J gene is TRBJ2-3, the V gene TRBV29-1; TRBD2 is a possible D gene (6 bases). Germline CDR1 and CDR2: SQVTM and ANQGSEA. The V and J ends lost 6 bases and 3 bases respectively, with 19 bases between them. This CDR3 contains 15 residues. The CDR3 loop is CSVSGTGRGTDTQYF. Here the CDR3 DNA reads TGCAGCGTCTCCGGGACTGGACGGGGAACAGATACGCAGTATTTT.

This chain links TRBV7-2 with TRBJ2-5; D unclear. There are 16 residues in the CDR3. Trimming removed 0 bases from V and 1 base from J, with 12 bases in between. Germline CDR1 is SGHTA and CDR2 is FQGNSA. The CDR3: CASSLASWPIQETQYF. The DNA of the CDR3 is TGTGCCAGCAGCTTAGCCTCGTGGCCGATCCAAGAGACCCAGTACTTC.

Only a few counts were recorded for this clonotype. The J gene is TRBJ1-5, the V gene TRBV19; tentatively, D is TRBD1 (5 bases). The CDR3 contains 13 residues. V was pared by 6 bases and J by 9 bases, with 15 bases between. CDR1 and CDR2 (germline): LNHDA, SQIVND (reference sequence). The CDR3 region is CASSGAVRGPQHF. CDR3 in DNA: TGTGCCAGTAGCGGGGCGGTGCGGGGGCCCCAGCATTTT.

The rearrangement links TRBV12-3 or TRBV12-4 to TRBJ1-2; D remains ambiguous. V was shortened by 6 bases and J by 2 bases, with 10 bases between the two germline ends. The length of the CDR3 is 13 residues. The CDR3 bases are TGTGCCAGCAGGGTGACGGGGAACTATGGCTACACCTTC. It codes for CASRVTGNYGYTF.

This clonotype is deemed medium-sized. The chain is built from TRBV7-6 and TRBJ2-2, with D perhaps matching TRBD2 (5 bases). V dropped 3 bases and J dropped 4 bases, with 12 bases sitting between them. This CDR3 is built from 15 residues. In germline, CDR1 is SGHVS, CDR2 FNYEAQ. CDR3 loop: CASSFVIGSTGELFF. In nucleotides, the CDR3 is TGTGCCAGCAGCTTCGTTATTGGGAGCACCGGGGAGCTGTTTTTT.

Regarding this clonotype: One end of the junction fails to match germline, which may point to a read error. This chain uses TRBV12-3 or TRBV12-4 with TRBJ2-2; D may be TRBD2 (6 bases). The CDR3 has 15 residues. As DNA, the CDR3 is TGTGACAGCAGCCCCCCCGGGACTCTCACCGGGGAGCTGTTTTTT. It is translated as CDSSPPGTLTGELFF.

The CDR3 spells CASSPVRGAGGQETQYF. For the CDR3, the DNA is TGTGCCAGCAGTCCCGTCCGGGGAGCGGGGGGCCAAGAGACCCAGTACTTC. This chain connects TRBV12-3 or TRBV12-4 to TRBJ2-5; TRBD2 aligns across 9 bases. Losses at the gene ends were 5 bases for V and 1 base for J; bases not matched to a gene: 11. The CDR3 is made up of 17 amino acids.

The chain joins TRBV4-3 to TRBJ2-2; weak D call: TRBD2 (6 bases). Germline V CDR1 and CDR2: LGHNA, YSLEER. V lost 0 bases, J lost 4 bases, and 18 bases lay in between. CDR3 length equals 18 residues. The CDR3 loop reads CASSQDPAGTDPTGELFF. In nucleotides, the CDR3 is TGCGCCAGCAGCCAAGATCCCGCGGGAACCGACCCCACCGGGGAGCTGTTTTTT.

The chain uses TRBV6-1 and TRBJ1-1; D unclear. V was cut by 2 bases and J by 1 base, with 5 bases left in between. The CDR3 totals 13 residues. The germline V gene has CDR1 MNHNS and CDR2 SASEGT. Written as DNA, the CDR3 is TGTGCCAGCAGTGAACAGGAGAACACTGAAGCTTTCTTT. This codes for CASSEQENTEAFF.

The CDR3 DNA follows: TGTGCCAGCAGCGTGGGACTAGCGGGAGGGAACCAAGAGACCCAGTACTTC. Translation: CASSVGLAGGNQETQYF. The rearrangement joins TRBV5-4 to TRBJ2-5, with 16 bases lining up with TRBD2. The CDR3 is made up of 17 amino acids. Trimming removed 4 bases from V and 0 bases from J; junction bases left unmatched: 3. Germline V lookup: CDR1 SGHNT, CDR2 YYREEE (reference sequence). Combining the CDR3 with reference TRBV5-4 and TRBJ2-5 gives the whole variable domain ETGVTQSPTHLIKTRGQQVTLRCSSQSGHNTVSWYQQALGQGPQFIFQYYREEENGRGNFPPRFSGLQFPNYSSELNVNALELDDSALYLCASSVGLAGGNQETQYFGPGTRLLVL.

In this sample, this clonotype turned up a few times. CDR3 nucleotide sequence: TGTGCCAGCAGACCACTCAGGGGCCCGGGAAGGGGCGGTGAGCAGTTCTTC. Residues: CASRPLRGPGRGGEQFF. The chain has TRBV6-1 and TRBJ2-1, with a possible D match to TRBD1 (6 bases). This CDR3 is built from 17 residues. Per the germline V gene, CDR1 is MNHNS and CDR2 is SASEGT. Trimming removed 6 bases at V and 9 bases at J, with 27 bases between.